The 15 T cell receptor beta chains below all came from one sample that was sequenced in a study of blood T cell repertoires in COVID-19 (dated by TCRdb to 2019 to 2021). The library was obtained by the immunoSEQ multiplex PCR assay. TCRdb mirrors the immuneACCESS table, restricted to in-frame sequences. Some clones are absent from its copies; in checked studies, under half trace to an unresolved V gene, and the reason for the others is unknown. Recorded for this sample are about 250,000 clones; roughly 86% of them occurred a single time. Jointly, the top ten make up approximately 6% of the sample. Sample: peripheral blood. All receptors come from a woman over 75 with COVID-19, enrolled during active disease.

This chain links TRBV6-5 with TRBJ1-3; tentative D call: TRBD1 (5 bases). The CDR3 is made up of 13 amino acids. V dropped 6 bases and J dropped 3 bases, with 9 bases sitting between them. The germline gives CDR1 MNHEY, CDR2 SVGAGI. The CDR3 DNA reads as TGTGCCAGCAGGGGGCGTTTTGGAAACACCATATATTTT. Translated: CASRGRFGNTIYF.

Concerning this clone: Other nucleotide sequences from this sample produce the same CDR3. This sequence joins TRBV5-1 and TRBJ2-3; a possible D gene is TRBD2 (6 bases). V was clipped by 0 bases and J by 1 base, with 9 bases between them. CDR1 and CDR2 (germline): SGHRS, YFSETQ. The CDR3 is made up of 15 amino acids. The CDR3 reads CASSLDGGGTDTQYF. The CDR3 nucleotides are TGCGCCAGCAGCTTGGACGGGGGAGGCACAGATACGCAGTATTTT.

This clone was counted between two and nine times. The chain couples TRBV18 to TRBJ1-5, with D uncertain. There are 13 residues in the CDR3. Trimming cost V 3 bases and J 0 bases, with 3 bases left between them. Per germline, CDR1 KGHSH and CDR2 LQKENI. CDR3 in amino acids: CASSPISNQPQHF. As DNA, the CDR3 is TGTGCCAGCTCACCTATTAGCAATCAGCCCCAGCATTTT.

This clone was observed a handful of times. The V and J genes are TRBV30 and TRBJ1-5; tentative D call: TRBD1 (5 bases). Germline loops: CDR1 GTSNPN, CDR2 SVGIG (reference sequence). Trimming took 2 bases from V and 3 from J, leaving 14 bases between them. The CDR3 has 15 residues. CDR3 region: CAWSRETRVNQPQHF. For the CDR3, the DNA is TGTGCCTGGAGTAGAGAGACCAGGGTCAATCAGCCCCAGCATTTT.

This rearrangement joins TRBV7-2 to TRBJ1-1; weak D call: TRBD1 (6 bases). The CDR3 sequence is 15 residues long. V was clipped by 3 bases and J by 1 base, with 12 bases between them. Germline V lookup: CDR1 SGHTA, CDR2 FQGNSA. The DNA for the CDR3 is TGTGCCAGCAGCTTGGACAGTTGGGGGAACACTGAAGCTTTCTTT. Encoded protein: CASSLDSWGNTEAFF.

The V gene is TRBV6-5, the J gene TRBJ1-1; 7 bases are a match to TRBD1. The CDR3 contains 13 residues. V was clipped by 6 bases and J by 8 bases; unmatched bases: 9. CDR1 MNHEY and CDR2 SVGAGI come from the germline V gene. The CDR3 loop is CASREGALKEAFF. CDR3 bases: TGTGCCAGCAGAGAGGGGGCGCTGAAAGAAGCTTTCTTT.

The chain couples TRBV6-5 to TRBJ1-1, with D unresolved. V was cut by 10 bases and J by 1 base, with 10 bases left in between. Germline lookup yields CDR1 MNHEY and CDR2 SVGAGI. CDR3 size: 12 residues. The CDR3 nucleotides read TGTGCCACCAAAAGGAGGAACACTGAAGCTTTCTTT. Protein sequence: CATKRRNTEAFF.

The chain employs TRBV7-9 and TRBJ1-1; no clear D. The V end was cut by 11 bases, the J end by 1 base, with 11 bases between. The CDR3 is 12 amino acids. Germline loops: CDR1 SEHNR, CDR2 FQNEAQ (reference sequence). The CDR3 nucleotides read TGTGCCTCGAGCGGGCGGAACACTGAAGCTTTCTTT. It codes for CASSGRNTEAFF.

The V and J genes are TRBV11-2 and TRBJ2-3, with D possibly being TRBD1 (6 bases). There are 16 residues in the CDR3. In germline, CDR1 is SGHAT, CDR2 FQNNGV. Trimming removed 4 bases at V and 0 bases at J, with 14 bases between. The CDR3 nucleotides read TGTGCCAGCAGCTACGGAACAGGGTACAGCACAGATACGCAGTATTTT. It is translated as CASSYGTGYSTDTQYF.

The V gene is TRBV9, the J gene TRBJ1-6, with no clear D. The CDR3 has 15 amino acids. CDR1 SGDLS and CDR2 YYNGEE come from the germline V gene. The ends were cut back, 0 bases at V and 3 bases at J, with 7 bases in the middle. Here the CDR3 DNA reads TGTGCCAGCAGCGTAGCCTCGGGCTATAATTCACCCCTCCACTTT. It specifies CASSVASGYNSPLHF.

This sequence joins TRBV9 and TRBJ1-3; weak D call: TRBD1 (5 bases). The CDR3 has 13 residues. Between the trimmed V and J ends, which lost 3 bases and 1 base, there was a span of 5 bases. Germline V gene data show CDR1 as SGDLS and CDR2 as YYNGEE. The CDR3, as DNA: TGTGCCAGCAGCGGGACATCTGGAAACACCATATATTTT. It codes for CASSGTSGNTIYF.

Written as DNA, the CDR3 is TGTGCCAGCTCACCCTTAGCGGGGTCCATCTACAATGAGCAGTTCTTC. Translating gives CASSPLAGSIYNEQFF. V and J are TRBV18 and TRBJ2-1; 8 nucleotides match TRBD2. Trimming at V came to 3 bases and at J to 3 bases, leaving 7 bases not matched to a gene. This CDR3 is 16 amino acids long. Germline-derived CDR1 and CDR2 are KGHSH and LQKENI. Based on the CDR3 plus reference TRBV18 and TRBJ2-1, the full variable domain is NAGVMQNPRHLVRRRGQEARLRCSPMKGHSHVYWYRQLPEEGLKFMVYLQKENIIDESGMPKERFSAEFPKEGPSILRIQQVVRGDSAAYFCASSPLAGSIYNEQFFGPGTRLTVL.

The rearrangement links TRBV5-1 to TRBJ2-1, with 10 bases identical to TRBD2. CDR1 is SGHRS, CDR2 YFSETQ, per germline. V shed 3 bases, J shed 3 bases, and the junction held 3 bases outside the gene matches. The CDR3 loop spans 15 amino acids. The CDR3 sequence: CASSSGLADYNEQFF. For the CDR3, the DNA is TGCGCCAGCAGCTCTGGACTAGCGGACTACAATGAGCAGTTCTTC.

The V gene is TRBV2, the J gene TRBJ1-1; D may be TRBD1 (5 bases). From germline, CDR1 is SNHLY and CDR2 FYNNEI. Trimming removed 6 bases at V and 6 bases at J, with 20 bases between. The length of the CDR3 is 15 residues. The CDR3 coding sequence is TGTGCCAGCAGCCGGTTATCTGGCGGGGCCCCTGAAGCTTTCTTT. This translates into CASSRLSGGAPEAFF.

This CDR3 is CASSIGPGAYEQYV. The CDR3 DNA follows: TGTGCCAGCAGCATTGGGCCAGGGGCCTACGAGCAGTACGTC. The chain couples TRBV7-2 to TRBJ2-7, with D tentatively TRBD1 (6 bases). Per germline, CDR1 SGHTA and CDR2 FQGNSA. V lost 5 bases and J lost 2, with 13 bases in between. The CDR3 length is 14 residues.